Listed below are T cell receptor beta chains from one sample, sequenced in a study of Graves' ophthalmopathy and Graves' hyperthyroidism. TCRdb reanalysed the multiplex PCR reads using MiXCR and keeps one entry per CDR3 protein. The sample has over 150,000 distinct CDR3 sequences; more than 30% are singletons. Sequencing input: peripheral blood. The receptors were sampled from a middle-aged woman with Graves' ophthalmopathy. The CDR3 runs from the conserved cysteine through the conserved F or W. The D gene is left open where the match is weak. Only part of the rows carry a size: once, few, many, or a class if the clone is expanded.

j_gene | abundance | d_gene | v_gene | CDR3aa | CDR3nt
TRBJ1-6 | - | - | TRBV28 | CASSLQGQNSPLHF | TGTGCCAGCAGTTTGCAGGGACAAAATTCACCCCTCCACTTT
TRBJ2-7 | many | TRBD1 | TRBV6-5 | CASSPGTGRYEQYF | TGTGCCAGCAGCCCCGGGACAGGGCGGTACGAGCAGTACTTC
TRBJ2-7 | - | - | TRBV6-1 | CASSTRVKISYEQYF | TGTGCCAGCAGTACCCGGGTCAAGATTTCCTACGAGCAGTACTTC
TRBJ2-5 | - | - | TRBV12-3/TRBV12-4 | CASSSWGYQETQYF | TGTGCCAGCAGTTCGTGGGGGTACCAAGAGACCCAGTACTTC
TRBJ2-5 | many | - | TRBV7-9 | CASSLAETQYF | TGTGCCAGCAGCTTAGCCGAGACCCAGTACTTC
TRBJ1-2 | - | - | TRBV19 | CASTTQGIGYGYTF | TGTGCCAGTACCACACAGGGTATTGGCTATGGCTACACCTTC
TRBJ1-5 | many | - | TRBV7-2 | CASSKGGPTQPQHF | TGTGCCAGCAGCAAGGGGGGCCCGACCCAGCCCCAGCATTTT
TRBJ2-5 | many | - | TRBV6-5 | CASSYSRGQETQYF | TGTGCCAGCAGTTACTCGAGAGGGCAAGAGACCCAGTACTTC
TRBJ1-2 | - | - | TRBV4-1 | CASSRDTIYGYTF | TGCGCCAGCAGCAGGGACACCATATATGGCTACACCTTC
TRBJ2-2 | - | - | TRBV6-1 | CASATVLGGNTGELFF | TGTGCCAGCGCCACCGTTTTGGGGGGGAACACCGGGGAGCTGTTTTTT
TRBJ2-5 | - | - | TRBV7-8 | CASSLRVYSSGTQYF | TGTGCCAGCAGCTTAAGGGTCTACTCCTCTGGGACCCAGTACTTC
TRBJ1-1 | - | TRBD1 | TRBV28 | CASSFGTGITEAFF | TGTGCCAGCAGTTTCGGGACAGGGATCACTGAAGCTTTCTTT
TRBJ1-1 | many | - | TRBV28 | CASSPHAGLWTFF | TGTGCCAGCAGTCCCCACGCAGGGTTGTGGACTTTCTTT
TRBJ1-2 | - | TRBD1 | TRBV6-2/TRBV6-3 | CASSPRTGGGYTF | TGTGCCAGCAGTCCCAGGACAGGAGGAGGCTACACCTTC
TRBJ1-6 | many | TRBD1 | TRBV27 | CASSRDRASPLHF | TGTGCCAGCAGCCGGGACAGGGCTTCACCCCTCCACTTT
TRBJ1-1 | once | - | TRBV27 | CASSLLTTPAEAFF | TGTGCCAGCAGTTTATTGACCACCCCCGCTGAAGCTTTCTTT
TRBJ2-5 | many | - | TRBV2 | CASSLDGETQYF | TGTGCCAGCTCTCTAGACGGAGAGACCCAGTACTTC
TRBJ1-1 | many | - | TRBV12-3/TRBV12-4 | CASSFLGRAFF | TGTGCCAGCAGTTTTCTGGGTCGGGCTTTCTTT
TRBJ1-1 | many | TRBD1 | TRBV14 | CASSQNDRVGSEAFF | TGTGCCAGCAGCCAAAATGACAGGGTAGGCAGTGAAGCTTTCTTT
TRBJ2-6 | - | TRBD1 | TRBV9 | CASSDRQGAGANVLTF | TGTGCCAGCAGCGACCGACAGGGTGCTGGGGCCAACGTCCTGACTTTC
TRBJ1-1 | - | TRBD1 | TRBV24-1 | CATSVGQGVGTEAFF | TGTGCCACCAGTGTGGGACAGGGTGTTGGCACTGAAGCTTTCTTT
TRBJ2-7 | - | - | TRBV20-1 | CSASMLGEQYF | TGCAGTGCTAGTATGCTGGGAGAGCAGTACTTC
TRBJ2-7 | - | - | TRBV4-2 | CASSQLVGSYEQYF | TGTGCCAGCAGCCAATTGGTGGGCTCCTACGAGCAGTACTTC
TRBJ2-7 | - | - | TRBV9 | CASPVVGGGPTTYEQYF | TGTGCCAGCCCGGTAGTCGGGGGCGGCCCCACTACCTACGAGCAGTACTTC
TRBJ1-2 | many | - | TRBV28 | CASSSIGYTF | TGTGCCAGCAGTTCAATTGGCTACACCTTC
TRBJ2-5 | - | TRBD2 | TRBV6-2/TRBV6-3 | CASSYSGGGSPYEETQYF | TGTGCCAGCAGTTACTCGGGTGGCGGGAGTCCATATGAAGAGACCCAGTACTTC
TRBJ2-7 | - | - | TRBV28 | CASSLSGAEQYF | TGTGCCAGCAGTTTGTCGGGCGCCGAGCAGTACTTC
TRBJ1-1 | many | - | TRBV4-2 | CASSLSAARGGGRIDRTEAFF | TGTGCCAGCAGCCTATCGGCGGCCCGGGGGGGGGGGCGCATCGATCGCACTGAAGCTTTCTTT
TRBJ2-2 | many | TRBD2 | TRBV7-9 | CASSPRTSSGELFF | TGTGCCAGCAGCCCTCGGACTAGCTCCGGGGAGCTGTTTTTT
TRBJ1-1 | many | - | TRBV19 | CASSIDVTVAEAFF | TGTGCCAGTAGTATAGATGTTACGGTCGCTGAAGCTTTCTTT
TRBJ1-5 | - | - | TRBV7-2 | CASSLGVRQPQHF | TGTGCCAGCAGCTTAGGAGTCAGGCAGCCCCAGCATTTT
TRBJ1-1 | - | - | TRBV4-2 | CASSQDLQGRRNTEAFF | TGTGCCAGCAGCCAAGATCTGCAGGGGCGCAGGAACACTGAAGCTTTCTTT
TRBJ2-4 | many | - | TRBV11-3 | CASSSMGGAVNIQYF | TGTGCCAGCAGCTCCATGGGGGGGGCTGTAAACATTCAGTACTTC
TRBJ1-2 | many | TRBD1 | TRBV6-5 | CASSPGTGALYGYTF | TGTGCCAGCAGCCCCGGGACAGGGGCTCTCTATGGCTACACCTTC
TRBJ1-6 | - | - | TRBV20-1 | CSAISTLGSLHF | TGCAGTGCTATTTCGACACTAGGTTCCCTCCACTTT
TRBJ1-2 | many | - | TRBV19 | CASSIVGSTGGYTF | TGTGCCAGTAGTATAGTGGGCTCTACGGGTGGCTACACCTTC
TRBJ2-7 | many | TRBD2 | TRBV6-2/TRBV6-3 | CASSPVSSGYEQYF | TGTGCCAGCAGTCCCGTTTCTAGCGGCTACGAGCAGTACTTC
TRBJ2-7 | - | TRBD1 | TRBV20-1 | CSARTGDEQYF | TGCAGTGCTAGGACAGGGGACGAGCAGTACTTC
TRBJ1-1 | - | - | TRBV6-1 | CASNPTGVNTEAFF | TGTGCCAGCAACCCGACAGGTGTAAACACTGAAGCTTTCTTT
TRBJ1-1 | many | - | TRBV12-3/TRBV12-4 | CASSFLDVLVDRGTEAFF | TGTGCCAGCAGTTTTTTGGATGTATTGGTAGACAGAGGGACTGAAGCTTTCTTT
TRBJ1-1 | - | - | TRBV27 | CASSFIENTEASF | TGTGCCAGCAGTTTTATCGAGAACACTGAAGCTTCCTTT
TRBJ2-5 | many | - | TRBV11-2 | CASSFGGSLQETQYF | TGTGCCAGCAGCTTCGGGGGTTCCCTCCAAGAGACCCAGTACTTC